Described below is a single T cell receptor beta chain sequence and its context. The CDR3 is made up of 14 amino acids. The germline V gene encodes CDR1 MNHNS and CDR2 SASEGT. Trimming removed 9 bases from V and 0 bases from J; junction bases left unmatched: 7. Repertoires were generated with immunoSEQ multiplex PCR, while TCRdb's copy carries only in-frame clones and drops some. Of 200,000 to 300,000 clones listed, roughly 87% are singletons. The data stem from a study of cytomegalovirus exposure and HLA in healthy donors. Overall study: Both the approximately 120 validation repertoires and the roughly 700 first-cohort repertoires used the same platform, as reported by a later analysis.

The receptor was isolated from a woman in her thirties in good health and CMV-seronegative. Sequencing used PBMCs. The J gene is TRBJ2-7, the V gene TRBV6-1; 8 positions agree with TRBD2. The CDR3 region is CASRERGSSYEQYF. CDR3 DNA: TGTGCCAGTCGGGAGCGGGGGAGCTCCTACGAGCAGTACTTC.